Shown below are 9 T cell receptor beta chains from a single sample sequenced in a study of T cells in localized non-small cell lung cancer (TCRdb year 2020). The library was produced with the immunoSEQ multiplex PCR assay. As stored in TCRdb, this immuneACCESS dataset retains in-frame rearrangements with V and J assigned. A fraction of the clones does not appear; measured against another copy, unresolved V genes explain less than half of the discrepancy, and the remainder lacks a known reason. The sample records 9,000 to 15,000 clones, more than 75% of which are singletons. Roughly 23% of the sample is held by the ten biggest clonotypes. Specimen: peripheral blood, collected before any cancer treatment. The receptors derive from a male donor at least 60 years old with stage I lung adenocarcinoma.

The chain combines TRBV5-5 with TRBJ1-1; TRBD1 might be the D (5 bases). Germline CDR1 SGHKS, CDR2 YYEKEE (reference sequence). The CDR3 totals 16 residues. Trimming pared 5 bases from V and 1 base from J, leaving 18 bases between. The CDR3 bases are TGTGCCAGCAGACCGGGTGCCCAGGGAGGGAACACTGAAGCTTTCTTT. This encodes CASRPGAQGGNTEAFF.

This chain joins TRBV4-3 and TRBJ2-2; D is perhaps TRBD2 (5 bases). CDR1 LGHNA and CDR2 YSLEER come from the germline V gene. The CDR3 has 15 amino acids. Trimming stripped 0 bases from V and 3 bases from J, with 8 bases between. The CDR3 region is CASSQDPGYTGELFF. The DNA for the CDR3 is TGCGCCAGCAGCCAAGATCCGGGATACACCGGGGAGCTGTTTTTT.

This clone came up a few times. The J gene is TRBJ2-7, the V gene TRBV7-8; 9 bases are a match to TRBD1. The V and J ends lost 0 bases and 6 bases, in that order; junction bases with no gene match: 3. CDR1 SGHVS and CDR2 FQNEAQ come from the germline V gene. The CDR3 is made up of 14 amino acids. CDR3 in DNA: TGTGCCAGCAGCTTAGCGAGGACAGGGGTCGAGCAGTACTTC. Protein: CASSLARTGVEQYF.

The chain links TRBV30 to TRBJ2-5, with 8 bases aligning to TRBD1. CDR3 length: 15 residues. V lost 4 bases, J lost 1 base, and 8 bases stayed unmatched. Germline V gives CDR1 GTSNPN, CDR2 SVGIG (reference sequence). The CDR3 DNA reads TGTGCCTGGAAGAGGGGGACAGGACCCCAAGAGACCCAGTACTTC. Amino acid sequence: CAWKRGTGPQETQYF.

V and J are TRBV9 and TRBJ2-4; D is unresolved. Trimming pared 3 bases from V and 0 bases from J, leaving 10 bases between. The CDR3 covers 15 residues. CDR1 and CDR2 (germline): SGDLS, YYNGEE. The CDR3 sequence: CASSASNLAKNIQYF. In DNA form, the CDR3 reads TGTGCCAGCAGCGCATCGAACCTAGCCAAAAACATTCAGTACTTC.

V usage is TRBV28 and J usage is TRBJ1-1, with 7 bases that match TRBD1. There are 15 residues in the CDR3. The V gene end was trimmed by 6 bases and the J gene end by 0 bases; junction bases not matched to a gene: 7. Germline V gene lookup returns CDR1 MDHEN and CDR2 SYDVKM. CDR3 DNA sequence: TGTGCCAGCAGCCCGACAGGGACGCTGAACACTGAAGCTTTCTTT. This translates into CASSPTGTLNTEAFF.

J is TRBJ1-1 and V is TRBV6-6; D remains ambiguous. Germline-derived CDR1 and CDR2 are MNHNY and SVGAGI (reference sequence). The CDR3 runs to 13 residues. Between the trimmed V and J ends, which lost 11 bases and 0 bases, there was a span of 13 bases. In nucleotides, the CDR3 is TGTGCCTCGTCTCCAGGCATGAACACTGAAGCTTTCTTT. This sequence encodes CASSPGMNTEAFF.

The chain employs TRBV20-1 and TRBJ1-1; D gene ambiguous. The ends were cut back, 7 bases at V and 9 bases at J, with 15 bases in the middle. CDR3 length equals 11 residues. Looked up from germline, CDR1 is DFQATT and CDR2 is SNEGSKA (reference sequence). The CDR3 coding sequence is TGCAGTGGCAAGGGAGAACGGCAAGCTTTCTTT. This codes for CSGKGERQAFF.

V gene TRBV4-3 combines with J gene TRBJ2-7, with a tentative D call TRBD2 (6 bases). Germline values: CDR1 LGHNA, CDR2 YSLEER. The V end was cut by 5 bases, the J end by 3 bases, with 11 bases between. This CDR3 contains 13 residues. CDR3 nucleotide sequence: TGCGCCAGCAGCGGGGACTTGGGCTACGAGCAGTACTTC. It yields the protein CASSGDLGYEQYF.